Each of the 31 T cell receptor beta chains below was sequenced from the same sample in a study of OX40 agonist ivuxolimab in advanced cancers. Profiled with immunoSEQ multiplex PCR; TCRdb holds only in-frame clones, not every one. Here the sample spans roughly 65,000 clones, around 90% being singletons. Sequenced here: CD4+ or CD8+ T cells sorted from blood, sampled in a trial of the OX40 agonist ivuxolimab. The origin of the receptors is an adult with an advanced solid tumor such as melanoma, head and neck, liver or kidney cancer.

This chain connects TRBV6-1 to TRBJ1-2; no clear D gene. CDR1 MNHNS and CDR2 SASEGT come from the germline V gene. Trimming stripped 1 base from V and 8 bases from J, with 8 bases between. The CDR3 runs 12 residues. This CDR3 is CASSEVGKGYTF. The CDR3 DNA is TGTGCCAGCAGTGAAGTTGGGAAAGGCTACACCTTC.

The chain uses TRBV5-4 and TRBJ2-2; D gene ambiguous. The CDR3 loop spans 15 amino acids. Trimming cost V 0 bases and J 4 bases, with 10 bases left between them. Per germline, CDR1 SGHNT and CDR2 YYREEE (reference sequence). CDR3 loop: CASSLGSPSTGELFF. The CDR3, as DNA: TGTGCCAGCAGCTTGGGCTCCCCGAGCACCGGGGAGCTGTTTTTT.

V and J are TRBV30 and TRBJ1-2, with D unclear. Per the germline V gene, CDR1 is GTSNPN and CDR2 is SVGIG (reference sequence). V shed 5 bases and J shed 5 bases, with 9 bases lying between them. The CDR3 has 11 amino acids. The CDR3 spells CAWLGLYGYTF. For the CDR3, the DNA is TGTGCCTGGTTAGGGCTTTATGGCTACACCTTC.

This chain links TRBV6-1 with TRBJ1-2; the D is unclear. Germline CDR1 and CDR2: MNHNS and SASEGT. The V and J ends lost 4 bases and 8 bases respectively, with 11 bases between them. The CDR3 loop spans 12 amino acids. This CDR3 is CASSGRANGYTF. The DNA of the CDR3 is TGTGCCAGCAGTGGGAGGGCGAACGGCTACACCTTC.

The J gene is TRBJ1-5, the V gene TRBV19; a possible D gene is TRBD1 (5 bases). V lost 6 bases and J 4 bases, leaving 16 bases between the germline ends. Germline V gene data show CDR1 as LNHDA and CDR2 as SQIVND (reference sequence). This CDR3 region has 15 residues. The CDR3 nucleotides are TGTGCCAGTAGAAGGGAAGTCGGGGGGAATCAGCCCCAGCATTTT. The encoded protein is CASRREVGGNQPQHF.

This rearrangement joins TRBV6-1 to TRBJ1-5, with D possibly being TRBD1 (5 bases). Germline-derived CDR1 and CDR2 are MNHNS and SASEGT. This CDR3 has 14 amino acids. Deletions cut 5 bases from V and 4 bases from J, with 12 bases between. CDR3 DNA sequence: TGTGCCAGCAGTACCGGGACCACAAATCAGCCCCAGCATTTT. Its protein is CASSTGTTNQPQHF.

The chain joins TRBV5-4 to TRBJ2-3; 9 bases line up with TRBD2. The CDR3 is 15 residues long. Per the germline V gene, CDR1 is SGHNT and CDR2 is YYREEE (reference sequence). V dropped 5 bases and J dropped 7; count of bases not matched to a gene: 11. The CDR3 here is CASRENSGRTNTQYF. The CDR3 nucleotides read TGTGCCAGCAGGGAGAATAGCGGGAGAACTAATACGCAGTATTTT.

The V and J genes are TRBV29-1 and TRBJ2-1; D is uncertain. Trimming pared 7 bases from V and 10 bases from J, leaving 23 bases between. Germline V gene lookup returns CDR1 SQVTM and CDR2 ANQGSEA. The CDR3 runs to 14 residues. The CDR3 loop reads CSGTQQRISSEQFF. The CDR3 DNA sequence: TGCAGCGGGACCCAGCAGAGGATCTCCAGCGAGCAGTTCTTC.

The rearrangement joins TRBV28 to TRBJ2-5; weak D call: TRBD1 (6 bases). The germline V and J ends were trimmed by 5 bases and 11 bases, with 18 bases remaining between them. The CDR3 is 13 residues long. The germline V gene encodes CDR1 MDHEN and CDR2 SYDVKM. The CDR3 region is CASSTNSGTRQYF. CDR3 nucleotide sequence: TGTGCCAGCAGTACAAACTCCGGGACAAGACAGTACTTC.

CDR3 in DNA: TGTGCCAGCAGCGTCCGGGGGCGAGAGAATGAAAAACTGTTTTTT. It encodes CASSVRGRENEKLFF. The V gene is TRBV11-2, the J gene TRBJ1-4; possibly TRBD1 for D (6 bases). Trimming removed 5 bases at V and 5 bases at J, with 15 bases between. CDR1 is SGHAT and CDR2 is FQNNGV in the germline V gene. The CDR3 is made up of 15 amino acids.

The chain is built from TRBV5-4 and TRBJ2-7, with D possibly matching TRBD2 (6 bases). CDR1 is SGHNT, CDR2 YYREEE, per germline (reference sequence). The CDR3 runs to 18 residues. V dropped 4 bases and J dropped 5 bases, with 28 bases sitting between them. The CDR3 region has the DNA TGTGCCAGCAGCCATCCAGGGTTGACTAGGGACCTGGGCCACGAGCAGTACTTC. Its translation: CASSHPGLTRDLGHEQYF.

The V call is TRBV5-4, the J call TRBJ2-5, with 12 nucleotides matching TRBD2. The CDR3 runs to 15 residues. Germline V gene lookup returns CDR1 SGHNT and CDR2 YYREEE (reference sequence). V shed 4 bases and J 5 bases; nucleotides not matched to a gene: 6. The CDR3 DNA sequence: TGTGCCAGCAGCCCTAGCGGGAGGGCCCGGGAGACCCAGTACTTC. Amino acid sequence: CASSPSGRARETQYF. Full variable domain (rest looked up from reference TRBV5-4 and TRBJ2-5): ETGVTQSPTHLIKTRGQQVTLRCSSQSGHNTVSWYQQALGQGPQFIFQYYREEENGRGNFPPRFSGLQFPNYSSELNVNALELDDSALYLCASSPSGRARETQYFGPGTRLLVL.

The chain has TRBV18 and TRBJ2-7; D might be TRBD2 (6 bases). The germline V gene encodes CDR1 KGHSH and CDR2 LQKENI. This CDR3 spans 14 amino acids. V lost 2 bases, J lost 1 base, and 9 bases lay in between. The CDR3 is CASSPAGLSYEQYF. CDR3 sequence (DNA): TGTGCCAGCTCACCAGCGGGATTATCCTACGAGCAGTACTTC.

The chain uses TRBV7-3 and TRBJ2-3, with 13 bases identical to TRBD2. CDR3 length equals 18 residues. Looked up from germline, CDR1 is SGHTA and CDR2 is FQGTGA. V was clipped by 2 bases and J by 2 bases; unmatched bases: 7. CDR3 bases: TGTGCCAGCAGCTTATACGGGACTAGCGGGACCTACACAGATACGCAGTATTTT. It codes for CASSLYGTSGTYTDTQYF. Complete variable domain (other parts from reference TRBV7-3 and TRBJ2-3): GAGVSQTPSNKVTEKGKYVELRCDPISGHTALYWYRQSLGQGPEFLIYFQGTGAADDSGLPNDRFFAVRPEGSVSTLKIQRTERGDSAVYLCASSLYGTSGTYTDTQYFGPGTRLTVL.

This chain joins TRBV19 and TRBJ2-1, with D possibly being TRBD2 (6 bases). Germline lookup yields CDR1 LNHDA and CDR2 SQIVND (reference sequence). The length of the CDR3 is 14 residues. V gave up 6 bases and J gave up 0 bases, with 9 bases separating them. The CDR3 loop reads CASRDGSSYNEQFF. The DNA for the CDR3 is TGTGCCAGTAGGGACGGGAGCTCCTACAATGAGCAGTTCTTC.

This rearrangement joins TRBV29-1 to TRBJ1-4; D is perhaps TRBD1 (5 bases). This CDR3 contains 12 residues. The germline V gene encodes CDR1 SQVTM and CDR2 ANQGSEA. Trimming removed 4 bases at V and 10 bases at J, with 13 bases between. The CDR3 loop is CSVGGTSGKLFF. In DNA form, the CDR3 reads TGCAGCGTTGGTGGGACGTCAGGAAAACTGTTTTTT.

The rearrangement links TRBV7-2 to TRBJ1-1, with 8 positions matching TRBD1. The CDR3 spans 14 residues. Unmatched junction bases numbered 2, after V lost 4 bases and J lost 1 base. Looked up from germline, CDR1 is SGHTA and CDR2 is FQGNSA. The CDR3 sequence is CASSSGQGNTEAFF. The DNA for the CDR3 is TGTGCCAGCAGCTCTGGACAGGGGAACACTGAAGCTTTCTTT.

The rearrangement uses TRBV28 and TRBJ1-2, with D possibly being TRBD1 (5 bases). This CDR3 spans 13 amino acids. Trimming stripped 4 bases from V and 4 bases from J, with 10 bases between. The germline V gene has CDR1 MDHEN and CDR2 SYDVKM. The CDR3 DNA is TGTGCCAGCAGTTACCCGGGGGGCTATGGCTACACCTTC. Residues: CASSYPGGYGYTF.

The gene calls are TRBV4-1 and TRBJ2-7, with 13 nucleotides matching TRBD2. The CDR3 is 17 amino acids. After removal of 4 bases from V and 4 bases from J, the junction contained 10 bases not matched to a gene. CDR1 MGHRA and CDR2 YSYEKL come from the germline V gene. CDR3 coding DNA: TGCGCCAGCAGCCGAGGACTAGCGGGAGTTAGTAATTACGAGCAGTACTTC. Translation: CASSRGLAGVSNYEQYF.

The CDR3 is CASRQGYVGNTIYF. CDR3 nucleotides: TGTGCCAGCAGACAGGGTTACGTCGGAAACACCATATATTTT. The chain has TRBV6-5 and TRBJ1-3; D is possibly TRBD1 (6 bases). Trimming took 6 bases from V and 4 from J, leaving 13 bases between them. This CDR3 contains 14 residues. The V gene's germline CDR1 is MNHEY and CDR2 SVGAGI.

The CDR3 region has the DNA TGCGCCAGCTCTCCTGGAGGGCCTGATACGCAGTATTTT. Translating gives CASSPGGPDTQYF. The rearrangement links TRBV10-1 to TRBJ2-3; possibly TRBD2 for D (6 bases). The CDR3 is 13 residues long. CDR1 is WNHNN and CDR2 is SYGVQD in the germline V gene (reference sequence). The V and J ends lost 8 bases and 6 bases respectively, with 15 bases between them.

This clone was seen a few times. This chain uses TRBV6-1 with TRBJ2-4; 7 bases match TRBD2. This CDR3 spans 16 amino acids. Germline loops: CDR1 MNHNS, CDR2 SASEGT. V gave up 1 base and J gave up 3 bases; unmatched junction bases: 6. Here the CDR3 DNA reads TGTGCCAGCAGTGAAGTTGCGGGAGTGGGCAAAAACATTCAGTACTTC. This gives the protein CASSEVAGVGKNIQYF.

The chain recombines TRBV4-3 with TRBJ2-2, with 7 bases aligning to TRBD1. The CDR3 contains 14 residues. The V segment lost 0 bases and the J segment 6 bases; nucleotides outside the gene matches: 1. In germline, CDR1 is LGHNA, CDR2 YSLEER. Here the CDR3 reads CASSQDQGAGELFF. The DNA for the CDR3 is TGCGCCAGCAGCCAAGATCAGGGGGCCGGGGAGCTGTTTTTT.

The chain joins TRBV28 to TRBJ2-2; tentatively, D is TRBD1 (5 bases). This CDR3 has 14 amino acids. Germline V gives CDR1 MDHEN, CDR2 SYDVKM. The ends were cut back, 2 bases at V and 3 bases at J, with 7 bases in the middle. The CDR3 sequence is CASSLGAYTGELFF. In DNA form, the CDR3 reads TGTGCCAGCAGTTTAGGGGCATACACCGGGGAGCTGTTTTTT.

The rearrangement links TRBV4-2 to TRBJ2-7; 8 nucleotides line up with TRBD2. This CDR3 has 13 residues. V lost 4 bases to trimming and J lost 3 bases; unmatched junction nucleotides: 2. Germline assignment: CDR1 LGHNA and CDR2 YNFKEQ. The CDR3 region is CASSPSGGYEQYF. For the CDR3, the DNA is TGTGCCAGCAGCCCCAGCGGGGGCTACGAGCAGTACTTC.

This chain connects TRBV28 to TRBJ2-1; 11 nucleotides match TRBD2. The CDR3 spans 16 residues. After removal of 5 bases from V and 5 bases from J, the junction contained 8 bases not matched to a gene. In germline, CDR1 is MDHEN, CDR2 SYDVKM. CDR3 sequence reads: CASSMLKLAGDNEQFF. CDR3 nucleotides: TGTGCCAGCAGTATGCTTAAACTAGCGGGGGACAATGAGCAGTTCTTC.

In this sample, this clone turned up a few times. In nucleotides, the CDR3 is TGTGCCAGCAGCTTGGCAGGTGTATTGAGGAACACTGAAGCTTTCTTT. Protein sequence: CASSLAGVLRNTEAFF. The chain employs TRBV7-9 and TRBJ1-1, with D hard to call. V lost 3 bases, J lost 1 base, and 15 bases lay in between. The CDR3 totals 16 residues. The germline V gene has CDR1 SEHNR and CDR2 FQNEAQ (reference sequence).

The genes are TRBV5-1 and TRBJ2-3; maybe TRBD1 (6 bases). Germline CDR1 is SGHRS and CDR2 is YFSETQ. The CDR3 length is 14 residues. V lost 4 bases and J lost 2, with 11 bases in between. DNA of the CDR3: TGCGCCAGCAGCCCGGGACAATCCACAGATACGCAGTATTTT. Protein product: CASSPGQSTDTQYF.

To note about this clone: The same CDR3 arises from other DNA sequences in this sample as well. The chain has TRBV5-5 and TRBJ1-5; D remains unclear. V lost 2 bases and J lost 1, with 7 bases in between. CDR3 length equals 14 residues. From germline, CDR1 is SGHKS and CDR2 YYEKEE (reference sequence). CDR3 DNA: TGTGCCAGCAGCTTAGGCAGCAGCAATCAGCCCCAGCATTTT. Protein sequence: CASSLGSSNQPQHF.

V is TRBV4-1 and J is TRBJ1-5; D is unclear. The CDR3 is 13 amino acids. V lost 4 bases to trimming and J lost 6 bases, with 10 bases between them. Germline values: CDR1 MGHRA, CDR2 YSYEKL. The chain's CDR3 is CASSPADGQPQHF. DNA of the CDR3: TGCGCCAGCAGCCCCGCTGACGGTCAGCCCCAGCATTTT.

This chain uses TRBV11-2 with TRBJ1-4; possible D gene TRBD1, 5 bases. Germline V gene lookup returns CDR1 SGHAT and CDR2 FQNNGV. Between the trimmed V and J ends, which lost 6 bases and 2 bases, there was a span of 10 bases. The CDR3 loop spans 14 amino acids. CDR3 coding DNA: TGTGCCAGCAGTCGGGGACGGACTAATGAAAAACTGTTTTTT. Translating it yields CASSRGRTNEKLFF.